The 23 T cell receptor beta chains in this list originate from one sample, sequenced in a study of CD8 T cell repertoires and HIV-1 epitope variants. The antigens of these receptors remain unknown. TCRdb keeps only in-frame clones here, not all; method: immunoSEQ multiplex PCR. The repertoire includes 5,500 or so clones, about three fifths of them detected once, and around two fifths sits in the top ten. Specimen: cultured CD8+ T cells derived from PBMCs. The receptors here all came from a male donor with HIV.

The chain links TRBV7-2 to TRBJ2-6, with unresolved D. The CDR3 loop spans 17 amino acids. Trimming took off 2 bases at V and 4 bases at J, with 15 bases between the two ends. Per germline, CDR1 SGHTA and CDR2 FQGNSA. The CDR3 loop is CASSLRSTASGANVLTF. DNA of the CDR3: TGTGCCAGCAGCTTAAGGTCCACGGCCTCCGGGGCCAACGTCCTGACTTTC.

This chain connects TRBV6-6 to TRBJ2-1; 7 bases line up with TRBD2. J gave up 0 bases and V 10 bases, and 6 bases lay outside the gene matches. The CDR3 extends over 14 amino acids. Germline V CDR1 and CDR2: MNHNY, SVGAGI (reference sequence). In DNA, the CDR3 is TGTGCCACGGAGCGGACTAGCTCCTACAATGAGCAGTTCTTC. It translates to CATERTSSYNEQFF.

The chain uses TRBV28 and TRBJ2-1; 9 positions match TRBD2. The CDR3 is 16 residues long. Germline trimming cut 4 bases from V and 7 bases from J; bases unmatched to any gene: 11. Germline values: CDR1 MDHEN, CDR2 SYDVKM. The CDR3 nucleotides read TGTGCCAGCAGTTCAGGAGCGGGAGGTACTTGGAATGAGCAGTTCTTC. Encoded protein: CASSSGAGGTWNEQFF.

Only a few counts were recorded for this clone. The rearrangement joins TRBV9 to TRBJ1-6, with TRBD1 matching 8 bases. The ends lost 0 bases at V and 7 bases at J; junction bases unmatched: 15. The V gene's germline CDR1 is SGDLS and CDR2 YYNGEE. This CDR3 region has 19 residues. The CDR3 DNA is TGTGCCAGCAGCGTAGACAAAGGGACAGGCTCTGGGGGGAATTCACCCCTCCACTTT. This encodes CASSVDKGTGSGGNSPLHF.

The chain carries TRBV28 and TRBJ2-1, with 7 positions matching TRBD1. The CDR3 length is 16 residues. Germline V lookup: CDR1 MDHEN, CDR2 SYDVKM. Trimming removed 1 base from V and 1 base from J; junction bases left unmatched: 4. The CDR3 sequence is CASSLSQGISYNEQFF. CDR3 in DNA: TGTGCCAGCAGTTTATCACAGGGGATATCCTACAATGAGCAGTTCTTC.

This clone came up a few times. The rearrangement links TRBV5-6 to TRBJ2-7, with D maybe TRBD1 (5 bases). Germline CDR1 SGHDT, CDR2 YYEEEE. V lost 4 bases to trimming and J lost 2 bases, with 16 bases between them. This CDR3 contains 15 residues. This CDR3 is CASSPVGAKAYEQYF. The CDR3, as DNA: TGTGCCAGCAGCCCTGTTGGGGCCAAAGCCTACGAGCAGTACTTC.

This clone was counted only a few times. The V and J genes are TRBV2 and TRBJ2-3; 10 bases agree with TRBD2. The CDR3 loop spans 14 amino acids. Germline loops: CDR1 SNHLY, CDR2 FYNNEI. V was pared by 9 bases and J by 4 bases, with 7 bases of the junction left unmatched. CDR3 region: CARGAGGPADTQYF. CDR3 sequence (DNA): TGTGCCAGGGGAGCGGGAGGGCCAGCAGATACGCAGTATTTT.

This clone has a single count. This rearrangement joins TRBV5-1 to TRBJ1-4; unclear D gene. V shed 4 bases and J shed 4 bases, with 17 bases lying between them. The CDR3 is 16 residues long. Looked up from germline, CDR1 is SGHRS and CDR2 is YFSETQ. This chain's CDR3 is CASSGDPLNLNEKLFF. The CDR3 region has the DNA TGCGCCAGCAGCGGGGATCCCCTTAACCTTAATGAAAAACTGTTTTTT.

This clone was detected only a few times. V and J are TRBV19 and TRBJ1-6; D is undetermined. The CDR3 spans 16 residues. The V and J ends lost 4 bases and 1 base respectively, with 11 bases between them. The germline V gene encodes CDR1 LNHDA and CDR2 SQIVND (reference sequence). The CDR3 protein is CASSKVRASYNSPLHF. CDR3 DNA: TGTGCCAGTAGTAAGGTCCGGGCGTCCTATAATTCACCCCTCCACTTT.

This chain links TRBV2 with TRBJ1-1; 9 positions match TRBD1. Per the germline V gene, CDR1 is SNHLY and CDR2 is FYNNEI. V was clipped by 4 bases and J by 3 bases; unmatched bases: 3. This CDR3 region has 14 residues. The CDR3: CASSVTGGDTEAFF. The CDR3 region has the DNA TGTGCCAGCAGTGTGACAGGGGGAGACACTGAAGCTTTCTTT.

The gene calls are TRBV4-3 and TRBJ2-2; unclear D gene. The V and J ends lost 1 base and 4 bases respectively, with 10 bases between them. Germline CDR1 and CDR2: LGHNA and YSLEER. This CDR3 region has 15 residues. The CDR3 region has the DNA TGCGCCAGCAGCCAAGCCCGGGCAGCCACCGGGGAGCTGTTTTTT. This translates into CASSQARAATGELFF.

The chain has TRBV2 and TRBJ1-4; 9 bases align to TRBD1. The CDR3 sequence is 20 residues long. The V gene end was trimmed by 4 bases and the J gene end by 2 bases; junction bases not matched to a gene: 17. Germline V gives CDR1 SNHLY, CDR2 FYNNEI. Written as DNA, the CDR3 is TGTGCCAGCAGTGGTGGACGACAGGGGGTTTCGCGTGTTACTAATGAAAAACTGTTTTTT. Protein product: CASSGGRQGVSRVTNEKLFF.

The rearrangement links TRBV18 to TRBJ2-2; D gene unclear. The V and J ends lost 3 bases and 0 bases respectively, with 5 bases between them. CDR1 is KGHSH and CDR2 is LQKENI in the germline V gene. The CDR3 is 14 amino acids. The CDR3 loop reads CASSPTANTGELFF. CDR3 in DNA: TGTGCCAGCTCACCTACCGCGAACACCGGGGAGCTGTTTTTT. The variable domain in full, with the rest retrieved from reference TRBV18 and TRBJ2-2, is NAGVMQNPRHLVRRRGQEARLRCSPMKGHSHVYWYRQLPEEGLKFMVYLQKENIIDESGMPKERFSAEFPKEGPSILRIQQVVRGDSAAYFCASSPTANTGELFFGEGSRLTVL.

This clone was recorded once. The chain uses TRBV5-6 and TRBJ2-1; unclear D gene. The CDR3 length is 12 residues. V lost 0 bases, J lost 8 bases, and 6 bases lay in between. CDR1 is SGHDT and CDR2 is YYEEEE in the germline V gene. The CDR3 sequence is CASSLGPDEQFF. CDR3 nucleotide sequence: TGTGCCAGCAGCTTGGGGCCTGATGAGCAGTTCTTC.

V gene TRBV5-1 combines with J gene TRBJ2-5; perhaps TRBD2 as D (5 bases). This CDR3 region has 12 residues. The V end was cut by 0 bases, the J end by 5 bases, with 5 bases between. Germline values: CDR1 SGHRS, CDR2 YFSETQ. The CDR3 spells CASSLAGETQYF. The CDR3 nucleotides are TGCGCCAGCAGCTTGGCGGGGGAGACCCAGTACTTC.

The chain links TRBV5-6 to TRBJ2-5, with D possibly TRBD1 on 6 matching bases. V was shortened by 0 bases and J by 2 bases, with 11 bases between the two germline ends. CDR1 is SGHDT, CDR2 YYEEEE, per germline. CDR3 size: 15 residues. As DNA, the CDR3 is TGTGCCAGCAGCTTGGTCCGGGACATACAAGAGACCCAGTACTTC. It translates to CASSLVRDIQETQYF. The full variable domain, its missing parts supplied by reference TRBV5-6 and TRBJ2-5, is DAGVTQSPTHLIKTRGQQVTLRCSPKSGHDTVSWYQQALGQGPQFIFQYYEEEERQRGNFPDRFSGHQFPNYSSELNVNALLLGDSALYLCASSLVRDIQETQYFGPGTRLLVL.

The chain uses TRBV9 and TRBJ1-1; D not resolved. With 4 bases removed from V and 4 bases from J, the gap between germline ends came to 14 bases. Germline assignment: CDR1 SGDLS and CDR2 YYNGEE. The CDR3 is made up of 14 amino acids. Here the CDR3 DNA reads TGTGCCAGCAGCCCCTCCGGTGGCATCACTGAAGCTTTCTTT. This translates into CASSPSGGITEAFF.

CDR3 protein: CASSAGTKNIQYF. CDR3 nucleotide sequence: TGCGCCAGCAGTGCGGGGACCAAAAACATTCAGTACTTC. The genes are TRBV10-2 and TRBJ2-4, with a possible D match to TRBD2 (5 bases). The CDR3 is 13 amino acids. The V gene lost 4 bases and the J gene lost 2 bases, with 6 bases spanning the gap. Germline V gene lookup returns CDR1 WSHSY and CDR2 SAAADI.

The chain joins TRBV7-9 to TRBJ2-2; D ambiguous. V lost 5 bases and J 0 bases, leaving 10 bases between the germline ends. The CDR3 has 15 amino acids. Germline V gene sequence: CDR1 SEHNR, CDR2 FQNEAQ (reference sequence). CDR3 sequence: CASSPAEANTGELFF. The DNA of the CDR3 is TGTGCCAGCAGCCCAGCAGAAGCGAACACCGGGGAGCTGTTTTTT.

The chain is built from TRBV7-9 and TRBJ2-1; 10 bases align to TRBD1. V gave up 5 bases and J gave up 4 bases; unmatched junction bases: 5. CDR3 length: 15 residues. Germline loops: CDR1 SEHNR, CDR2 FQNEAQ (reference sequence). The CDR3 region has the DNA TGTGCCAGCAGCCCCGGACAGGGGGGATACAATGAGCAGTTCTTC. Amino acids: CASSPGQGGYNEQFF. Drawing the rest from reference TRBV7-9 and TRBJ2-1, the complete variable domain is DTGVSQNPRHKITKRGQNVTFRCDPISEHNRLYWYRQTLGQGPEFLTYFQNEAQLEKSRLLSDRFSAERPKGSFSTLEIQRTEQGDSAMYLCASSPGQGGYNEQFFGPGTRLTVL.

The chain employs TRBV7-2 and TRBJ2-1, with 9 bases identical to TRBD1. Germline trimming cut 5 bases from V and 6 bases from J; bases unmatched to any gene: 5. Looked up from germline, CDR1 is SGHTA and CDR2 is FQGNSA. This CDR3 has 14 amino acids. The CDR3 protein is CASSRDRVPNEQFF. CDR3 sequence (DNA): TGTGCCAGCAGCCGGGACAGGGTACCCAATGAGCAGTTCTTC.

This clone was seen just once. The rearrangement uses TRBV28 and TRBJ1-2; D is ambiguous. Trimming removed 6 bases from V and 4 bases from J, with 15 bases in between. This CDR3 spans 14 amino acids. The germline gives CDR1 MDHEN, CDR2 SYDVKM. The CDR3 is CASSPKDRLYGYTF. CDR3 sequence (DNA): TGTGCCAGCAGCCCGAAGGACCGTCTCTATGGCTACACCTTC.

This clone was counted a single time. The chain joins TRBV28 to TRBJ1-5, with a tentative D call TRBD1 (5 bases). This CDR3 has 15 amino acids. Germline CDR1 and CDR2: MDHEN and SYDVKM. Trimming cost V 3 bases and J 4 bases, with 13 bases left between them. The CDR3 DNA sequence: TGTGCCAGCAGTTTGACAGTAGTGGGTAATCAGCCCCAGCATTTT. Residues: CASSLTVVGNQPQHF.